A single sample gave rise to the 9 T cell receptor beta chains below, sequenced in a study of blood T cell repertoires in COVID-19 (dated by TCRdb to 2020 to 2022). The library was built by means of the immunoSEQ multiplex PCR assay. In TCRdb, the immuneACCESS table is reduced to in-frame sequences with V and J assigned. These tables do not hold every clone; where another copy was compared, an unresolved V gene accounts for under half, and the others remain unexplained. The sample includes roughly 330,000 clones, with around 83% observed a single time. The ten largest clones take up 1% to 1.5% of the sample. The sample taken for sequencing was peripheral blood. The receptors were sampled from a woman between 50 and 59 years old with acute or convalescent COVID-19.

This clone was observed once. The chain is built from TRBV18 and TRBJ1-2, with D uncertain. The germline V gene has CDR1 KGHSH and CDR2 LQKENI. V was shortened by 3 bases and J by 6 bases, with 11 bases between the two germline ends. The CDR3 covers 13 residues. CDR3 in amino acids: CASSPPGLDGYTF. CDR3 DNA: TGTGCCAGCTCACCGCCCGGGTTGGATGGCTACACCTTC.

The CDR3 protein is CASSLGTGGSQPQHF. DNA for the CDR3: TGTGCCAGCAGCCTTGGGACAGGGGGCAGTCAGCCCCAGCATTTT. This chain joins TRBV7-7 and TRBJ1-5, with 12 bases identical to TRBD1. The V segment lost 5 bases and the J segment 6 bases; nucleotides outside the gene matches: 5. The CDR3 loop spans 15 amino acids. CDR1 SSHAT and CDR2 FNYEAQ come from the germline V gene (reference sequence).

CDR3 in amino acids: CASTLSWLLSTDTQYF. In nucleotides, the CDR3 is TGTGCCAGCACCTTGTCTTGGCTCTTAAGCACAGATACGCAGTATTTT. The V and J genes are TRBV7-2 and TRBJ2-3; no firm D call. Germline V CDR1 and CDR2: SGHTA, FQGNSA. Trimming shortened V by 7 bases and J by 0 bases, and 17 bases separated the two germline ends. The CDR3 length is 16 residues.

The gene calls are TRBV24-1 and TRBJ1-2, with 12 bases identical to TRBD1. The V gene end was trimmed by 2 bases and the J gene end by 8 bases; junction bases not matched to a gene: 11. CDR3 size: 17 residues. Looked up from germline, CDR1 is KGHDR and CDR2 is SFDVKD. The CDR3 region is CATSDSQWDRGLNGYTF. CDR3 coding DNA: TGTGCCACCAGTGATTCCCAATGGGACAGGGGGCTGAACGGCTACACCTTC.

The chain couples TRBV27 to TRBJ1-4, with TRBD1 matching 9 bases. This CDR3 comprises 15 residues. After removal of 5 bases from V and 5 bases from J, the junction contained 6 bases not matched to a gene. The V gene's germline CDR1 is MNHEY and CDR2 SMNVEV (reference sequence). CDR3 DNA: TGTGCCAGCAGTGTGACAGGGGGACAAAATGAAAAACTGTTTTTT. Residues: CASSVTGGQNEKLFF.

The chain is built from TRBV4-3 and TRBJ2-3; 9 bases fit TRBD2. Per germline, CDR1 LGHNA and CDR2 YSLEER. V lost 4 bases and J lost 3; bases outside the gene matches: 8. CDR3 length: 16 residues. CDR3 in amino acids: CASSPSWAGGTDTQYF. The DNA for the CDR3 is TGCGCCAGCAGCCCCTCATGGGCGGGAGGGACAGATACGCAGTATTTT.

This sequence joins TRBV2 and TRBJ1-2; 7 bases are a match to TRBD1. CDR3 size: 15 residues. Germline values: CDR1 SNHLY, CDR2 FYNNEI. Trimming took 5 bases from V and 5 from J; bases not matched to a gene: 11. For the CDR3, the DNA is TGTGCCAGCAGTCCAGACAGGGTTGAGAATTATGGCTACACCTTC. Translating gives CASSPDRVENYGYTF.

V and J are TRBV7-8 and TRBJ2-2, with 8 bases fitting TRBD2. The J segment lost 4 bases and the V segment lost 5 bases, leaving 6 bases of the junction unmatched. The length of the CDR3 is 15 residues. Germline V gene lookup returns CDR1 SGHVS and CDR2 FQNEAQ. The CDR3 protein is CASSPRGGGTGELFF. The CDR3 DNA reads TGTGCCAGCAGCCCCCGGGGGGGTGGCACCGGGGAGCTGTTTTTT.

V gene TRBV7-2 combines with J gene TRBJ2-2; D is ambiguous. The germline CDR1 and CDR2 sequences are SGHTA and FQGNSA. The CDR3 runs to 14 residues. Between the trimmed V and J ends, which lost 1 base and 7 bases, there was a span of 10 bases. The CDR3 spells CASSLVESVGELFF. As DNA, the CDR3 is TGTGCCAGCAGCTTAGTGGAGTCAGTCGGGGAGCTGTTTTTT.